This is a list of T cell receptor beta chains from one sample in a study of T cell responses to AZD1222 COVID-19 vaccine. Only in-frame clones appear in the TCRdb table, and some are missing; sequencing was by immunoSEQ multiplex PCR. The profile shows 130,000 or so clones, around 94% of them singletons. Sequences were derived from peripheral blood, sampled on day 0 of AZD1222 vaccination. Receptors were obtained from an adult in good health. Both conserved end residues are part of each CDR3. The D gene is left open where the match is weak. For some rows the clone size is stated as once, few or many, or as a class when expanded; others skip it.

cdr3_length,clone_size,v_call,j_call,d_call,cdr3_aa,cdr3_nt
15,NA,TRBV7-9,TRBJ2-1,NA,CASSGHPPLYNEQFF,TGTGCCAGCAGTGGACACCCCCCCCTTTACAATGAGCAGTTCTTC
15,NA,TRBV7-2,TRBJ1-4,NA,CASSLGGLINEKLFF,TGTGCCAGCAGCTTAGGGGGGTTAATCAATGAAAAACTGTTTTTT
13,NA,TRBV19,TRBJ1-5,TRBD1,CASRDRGLEPQHF,TGTGCCAGTAGGGACAGGGGGCTTGAGCCCCAGCATTTT
16,NA,TRBV7-2,TRBJ2-1,TRBD2,CASSLLASGGYNEQFF,TGTGCCAGCAGCTTACTTGCTAGCGGGGGTTACAATGAGCAGTTCTTC
17,NA,TRBV5-1,TRBJ2-5,NA,CASSLDQGSGTQETQYF,TGCGCCAGCAGCTTGGATCAGGGATCGGGCACCCAAGAGACCCAGTACTTC
16,NA,TRBV9,TRBJ2-5,TRBD2,CASTAGLAVGRETQYF,TGTGCCAGCACTGCGGGACTAGCGGTGGGGCGGGAGACCCAGTACTTC
12,NA,TRBV24-1,TRBJ1-1,NA,CATSARGDAIFF,TGTGCCACCAGTGCAAGGGGCGATGCTATCTTCTTT
12,NA,TRBV29-1,TRBJ1-1,NA,CSVAREGTEAFF,TGCAGCGTTGCAAGGGAGGGCACTGAAGCTTTCTTT
15,NA,TRBV19,TRBJ1-1,NA,CASSSPPGRGTEAFF,TGTGCCAGTAGTTCCCCACCAGGGAGAGGCACTGAAGCTTTCTTT
18,NA,TRBV24-1,TRBJ2-3,TRBD1,CATSDLPGQGPRADTQYF,TGTGCCACCAGTGATTTGCCCGGACAGGGCCCTAGGGCAGATACGCAGTATTTT
13,NA,TRBV28,TRBJ1-5,NA,CASSGQLVEPQHF,TGTGCCAGCAGTGGGCAGCTGGTTGAGCCCCAGCATTTT
15,NA,TRBV6-1,TRBJ1-2,NA,CASSEAASYISGYTF,TGTGCCAGCAGTGAAGCCGCGTCCTATATCAGTGGCTACACCTTC
16,NA,TRBV19,TRBJ1-5,TRBD1,CASSTYRGNSNQPQHF,TGTGCCAGTAGTACTTACAGGGGTAATAGCAATCAGCCCCAGCATTTT
15,NA,TRBV28,TRBJ2-7,TRBD1,CASRRPGQGVYEQYF,TGTGCCAGCAGGAGACCGGGACAGGGGGTTTACGAGCAGTACTTC
15,NA,TRBV6-5,TRBJ1-6,NA,CASSTMGSYNSPLHF,TGTGCCAGCAGTACCATGGGCTCCTATAATTCACCCCTCCACTTT
19,few,TRBV13,TRBJ1-2,NA,CASSLLRPKAGSVNYGYTF,TGTGCCAGCAGCTTATTGCGACCTAAGGCAGGGTCCGTTAACTATGGCTACACCTTC
12,NA,TRBV7-9,TRBJ2-2,NA,CASSLSVGELFF,TGTGCCAGCAGCTTATCCGTCGGCGAGCTGTTTTTT
17,NA,TRBV6-1,TRBJ2-7,TRBD1,CASSEFGETGGFYEQYF,TGTGCCAGCAGTGAATTTGGGGAGACAGGGGGCTTCTACGAGCAGTACTTC
15,once,TRBV27,TRBJ1-3,NA,CASSLSGSSGNTIYF,TGTGCCAGCAGTTTATCCGGGTCCTCTGGAAACACCATATATTTT
16,NA,TRBV10-3,TRBJ2-7,NA,CAISESPTGVYYEQYF,TGTGCCATCAGTGAGTCGCCGACAGGCGTTTACTACGAGCAGTACTTC
14,NA,TRBV7-2,TRBJ1-2,NA,CASSLGRGNYGYTF,TGTGCCAGCAGCTTAGGTCGAGGGAACTATGGCTACACCTTC
13,NA,TRBV5-1,TRBJ1-3,NA,CASSPDPGNTIYF,TGCGCCAGCAGCCCTGACCCTGGAAACACCATATATTTT
12,NA,TRBV4-1,TRBJ1-5,NA,CASSQIMGPQHF,TGCGCCAGCAGCCAGATCATGGGGCCCCAGCATTTT
17,NA,TRBV9,TRBJ2-6,NA,CASSPRVGNSGANVLTF,TGTGCCAGCAGCCCCAGGGTAGGCAACTCTGGGGCCAACGTCCTGACTTTC
15,NA,TRBV10-2,TRBJ2-1,TRBD2,CASSEVGLAVDEQFF,TGCGCCAGCAGTGAGGTGGGACTAGCGGTGGATGAGCAGTTCTTC
14,NA,TRBV5-4,TRBJ2-3,TRBD2,CASSTTSGGDTQYF,TGTGCCAGCAGCACGACTAGCGGTGGGGATACGCAGTATTTT
14,once,TRBV30,TRBJ1-2,NA,CAWSVLVQSYGYTF,TGTGCCTGGAGTGTACTGGTACAGTCCTATGGCTACACCTTC
16,NA,TRBV5-1,TRBJ2-2,TRBD2,CASSLVGGANTGELFF,TGCGCCAGCAGCTTGGTCGGGGGGGCGAACACCGGGGAGCTGTTTTTT
17,NA,TRBV4-3,TRBJ2-3,TRBD2,CASSFQGTSGSTDTQYF,TGCGCCAGCAGCTTCCAGGGGACTAGCGGGAGCACAGATACGCAGTATTTT
15,few,TRBV6-1,TRBJ1-2,NA,CASSEASRENYGYTF,TGTGCCAGCAGTGAAGCGTCCCGGGAAAACTATGGCTACACCTTC
14,NA,TRBV30,TRBJ1-2,NA,CAAGSGAVGYGYTF,TGTGCCGCTGGTTCGGGGGCCGTAGGCTATGGCTACACCTTC
16,NA,TRBV27,TRBJ1-1,NA,CASSSFGQSTNTEAFF,TGTGCCAGCAGTAGTTTCGGACAGTCGACGAACACTGAAGCTTTCTTT
16,NA,TRBV24-1,TRBJ2-5,NA,CATSDFGKAGEETQYF,TGTGCCACCAGTGATTTTGGGAAAGCAGGGGAAGAGACCCAGTACTTC
16,NA,TRBV7-2,TRBJ1-6,NA,CASSSPSAGRWSPLHF,TGTGCCAGCAGCTCCCCTAGCGCTGGGCGGTGGTCACCCCTCCACTTT
14,NA,TRBV2,TRBJ1-1,NA,CASSEGRGGTEAFF,TGTGCCAGCAGTGAAGGTCGCGGCGGCACTGAAGCTTTCTTT
19,NA,TRBV29-1,TRBJ2-5,TRBD1,CSVEALRDRGNRYQETQYF,TGCAGCGTTGAGGCCTTACGGGACAGGGGGAACCGGTACCAAGAGACCCAGTACTTC
16,NA,TRBV28,TRBJ1-5,NA,CASRTRWGTSNQPQHF,TGTGCCAGCAGGACGAGGTGGGGGACCAGCAATCAGCCCCAGCATTTT
17,once,TRBV3-1/TRBV3-2,TRBJ2-3,TRBD2,CASSQERLAGGGDTQYF,TGTGCCAGCAGCCAAGAGCGGCTAGCGGGAGGAGGTGATACGCAGTATTTT
16,NA,TRBV15,TRBJ2-1,NA,CATSRVREEKDNEQFF,TGTGCCACCAGCAGAGTAAGGGAGGAGAAGGACAATGAGCAGTTCTTC
14,NA,TRBV2,TRBJ2-7,NA,CASSVRPESYEQYF,TGTGCCAGCAGCGTCCGCCCCGAGTCCTACGAGCAGTACTTC
15,NA,TRBV6-6,TRBJ2-3,NA,CASSYGVLPTDTQYF,TGTGCCAGCAGTTACGGGGTACTCCCCACAGATACGCAGTATTTT
12,NA,TRBV30,TRBJ1-3,NA,CAWGRFGNTIYF,TGTGCCTGGGGACGGTTTGGAAACACCATATATTTT
13,NA,TRBV29-1,TRBJ2-5,NA,CSVEGGEVETQYF,TGCAGCGTTGAAGGTGGAGAGGTAGAGACCCAGTACTTC
12,NA,TRBV2,TRBJ2-7,NA,CASNPGGHEQYF,TGTGCCAGCAACCCGGGGGGCCACGAGCAGTACTTC
15,NA,TRBV18,TRBJ1-2,TRBD1,CASSPETGKAGGYTF,TGTGCCAGCTCACCCGAGACAGGGAAGGCTGGGGGCTACACCTTC
15,NA,TRBV4-2,TRBJ2-7,NA,CASSQLLGASYEQYF,TGTGCCAGCAGCCAGCTGTTAGGGGCATCCTACGAGCAGTACTTC
14,NA,TRBV27,TRBJ1-2,NA,CASSLSGHENGYTF,TGTGCCAGCAGTTTATCGGGACACGAAAATGGCTACACCTTC